This T cell receptor (beta chain) was sequenced for a study of OX40 agonist ivuxolimab in advanced cancers. As for the study in general: Patients were dosed intravenously with ivuxolimab at 0.01 to 10 mg/kg every 2 weeks. General study results and limits: CD8+ T cells averaged more expanded clones than CD4+.

The CDR3 is 15 residues long. J lost 8 bases, V lost 2 bases, and 7 bases had no gene match. Germline V gives CDR1 MDHEN, CDR2 SYDVKM. As regards this clone: The antigen is unknown.

Clones were read by immunoSEQ multiplex PCR, and TCRdb kept only the in-frame ones, dropping some. The table has roughly 80,000 clones, 84% seen once. The chain links TRBV28 to TRBJ1-4, with 8 bases identical to TRBD1. Sequencing was performed on CD4+ or CD8+ T cells sorted from blood, taken in a trial of the OX40 agonist ivuxolimab. The sequence was obtained from an adult with an advanced solid tumor such as melanoma, head and neck, liver or kidney cancer. The CDR3 loop is CASSLQGANVEKLFF. The CDR3 DNA sequence: TGTGCCAGCAGTTTACAGGGGGCAAATGTCGAAAAACTGTTTTTT.